Each of the 15 T cell receptor beta chains below was sequenced from the same sample in a study of T cell responses to AZD1222 COVID-19 vaccine listed by TCRdb under 2021. The sample's time point label is to be understood as: about 28 days (+/-7) after the second vaccine dose. Library construction relied on the immunoSEQ multiplex PCR assay. Held by TCRdb, this immuneACCESS table contains in-frame sequences only and omits some clones. Under half of the omission traces to an unresolved V gene where checked; the cause of the rest is unknown. The sample has under 150,000 clones on record, around 94% of them singletons. The ten largest account for 9.3% of the sample. This specimen was peripheral blood, taken 28 days after the second AZD1222 dose. The receptors shown here come from an adult who received the AZD1222 COVID-19 vaccine.

With regard to this clone: Compared with germline, one end of the junction differs, possibly owing to a read error. The CDR3 region is CASSVAGSDEQFF. The CDR3 bases are TGTGCCAGCAGCGTAGCCGGGAGCGATGAGCAGTTCTTC. The V and J genes are TRBV7-9 and TRBJ2-1; a possible D gene is TRBD2 (6 bases). The CDR3 is 13 amino acids. Germline CDR1 and CDR2: SEHNR and FQNEAQ (reference sequence). The full variable domain, in which reference TRBV7-9 and TRBJ2-1 provide the parts outside the CDR3, is DTGVSQNPRHKITKRGQNVTFRCDPISEHNRLYWYRQTLGQGPEFLTYFQNEAQLEKSRLLSDRFSAERPKGSFSTLEIQRTEQGDSAMYLCASSVAGSDEQFFGPGTRLTVL.

This clone was observed a handful of times. The chain recombines TRBV6-5 with TRBJ1-5, with D unresolved. Between the trimmed V and J ends, which lost 2 bases and 3 bases, there was a span of 8 bases. Germline loops: CDR1 MNHEY, CDR2 SVGAGI. The CDR3 totals 14 residues. In DNA form, the CDR3 reads TGTGCCAGCAGTTACGGGCGAAACAATCAGCCCCAGCATTTT. Protein: CASSYGRNNQPQHF.

The chain uses TRBV5-5 and TRBJ1-5, with D possibly matching TRBD1 (5 bases). Trimming pared 3 bases from V and 3 bases from J, leaving 13 bases between. Per the germline V gene, CDR1 is SGHKS and CDR2 is YYEKEE (reference sequence). The CDR3 contains 15 residues. The chain's CDR3 is CASSWVGGNNQPQHF. The CDR3 DNA is TGTGCCAGCAGCTGGGTGGGGGGAAACAATCAGCCCCAGCATTTT.

The chain combines TRBV2 with TRBJ1-1; 7 nucleotides agree with TRBD1. This CDR3 has 14 residues. Germline V gene lookup returns CDR1 SNHLY and CDR2 FYNNEI. J gave up 2 bases and V 4 bases, and 4 bases lay outside the gene matches. As DNA, the CDR3 is TGTGCCAGCAGTGCAGGGGGAGTTAACACTGAAGCTTTCTTT. Its translation is CASSAGGVNTEAFF.

V is TRBV19 and J is TRBJ1-1; TRBD1 is a possible D gene (5 bases). V was pared by 11 bases and J by 0 bases, with 13 bases between. Germline V gives CDR1 LNHDA, CDR2 SQIVND (reference sequence). This CDR3 contains 13 residues. CDR3 in amino acids: CAGADTLNTEAFF. Written as DNA, the CDR3 is TGTGCCGGCGCGGACACCCTGAACACTGAAGCTTTCTTT.

This rearrangement joins TRBV19 to TRBJ1-2; TRBD1 agrees at 9 bases. The length of the CDR3 is 15 residues. CDR1 is LNHDA, CDR2 SQIVND, per germline (reference sequence). V was pared by 6 bases and J by 7 bases, with 12 bases of the junction left unmatched. CDR3 sequence: CASSITGTGNRGYTF. CDR3 DNA: TGTGCCAGTAGCATAACCGGGACAGGGAATCGTGGCTACACCTTC.

The chain joins TRBV6-4 to TRBJ2-7; TRBD1 aligns across 8 bases. The ends lost 0 bases at V and 6 bases at J; junction bases unmatched: 7. Looked up from germline, CDR1 is MRHNA and CDR2 is SNTAGT. There are 15 residues in the CDR3. In DNA form, the CDR3 reads TGTGCCAGCAGTGACTCAAGGACAGGGATGTGCGAGCAGTACGTC. Translation: CASSDSRTGMCEQYV.

The chain has TRBV27 and TRBJ2-2; 8 bases match TRBD1. The CDR3 covers 16 residues. Germline CDR1 and CDR2: MNHEY and SMNVEV (reference sequence). Unmatched junction bases numbered 7, after V lost 5 bases and J lost 2 bases. The CDR3 here is CASSPRDRLNTGELFF. In nucleotides, the CDR3 is TGTGCCAGCAGTCCAAGGGACAGGCTAAACACCGGGGAGCTGTTTTTT.

This clone was found once. The chain links TRBV19 to TRBJ1-2; perhaps TRBD1 as D (6 bases). Trimming cost V 5 bases and J 2 bases, with 15 bases left between them. This CDR3 spans 15 amino acids. Germline V gene lookup returns CDR1 LNHDA and CDR2 SQIVND (reference sequence). CDR3: CASSSSRGKNYGYTF. As DNA, the CDR3 is TGTGCCAGTAGTTCGTCCAGGGGAAAAAACTATGGCTACACCTTC.

The V call is TRBV6-2 or TRBV6-3, the J call TRBJ1-2, with D unclear. CDR1 is MNHEY and CDR2 is SVGEGT in the germline V gene. This CDR3 is built from 17 residues. V gave up 2 bases and J gave up 0 bases, with 16 bases separating them. CDR3 loop: CASSYPTAGMTNYGYTF. In DNA, the CDR3 is TGTGCCAGCAGTTACCCGACGGCGGGGATGACTAACTATGGCTACACCTTC.

The genes are TRBV27 and TRBJ2-1; 16 bases are shared with TRBD2. The CDR3 totals 18 residues. V lost 4 bases and J lost 0; bases outside the gene matches: 3. CDR1 and CDR2 (germline): MNHEY, SMNVEV (reference sequence). CDR3 sequence: CASSSGLAGGYSYNEQFF. For the CDR3, the DNA is TGTGCCAGCAGTTCGGGACTAGCGGGAGGGTACTCCTACAATGAGCAGTTCTTC.

The rearrangement uses TRBV28 and TRBJ1-3, with a possible D match to TRBD1 (5 bases). The germline V and J ends were trimmed by 4 bases and 4 bases, with 14 bases remaining between them. The V gene's germline CDR1 is MDHEN and CDR2 SYDVKM. This CDR3 is 15 amino acids long. This CDR3 reads CASSSPQGHGNTIYF. In DNA form, the CDR3 reads TGTGCCAGCAGTTCACCTCAGGGTCACGGAAACACCATATATTTT.

Of note for this clone: Other nucleotide sequences from this sample produce the same CDR3. This chain joins TRBV28 and TRBJ1-1; no firm D call. With 8 bases removed from V and 1 base from J, the gap between germline ends came to 5 bases. Germline values: CDR1 MDHEN, CDR2 SYDVKM. The CDR3 totals 11 residues. DNA for the CDR3: TGTGCCAGCTCAGAGAACACTGAAGCTTTCTTT. The encoded protein is CASSENTEAFF.

CDR3 loop: CASSPRTSLQETQYF. The CDR3 DNA reads as TGTGCCAGCAGCCCCCGGACTAGCCTCCAAGAGACCCAGTACTTC. The chain couples TRBV5-5 to TRBJ2-5, with 8 bases identical to TRBD2. CDR3 length: 15 amino acids. The J segment lost 1 base and the V segment lost 4 bases, leaving 6 bases of the junction unmatched. Germline values: CDR1 SGHKS, CDR2 YYEKEE (reference sequence).

The chain carries TRBV19 and TRBJ2-2; 11 nucleotides align to TRBD2. This CDR3 region has 16 residues. Unmatched junction bases numbered 6, after V lost 7 bases and J lost 2 bases. The germline V gene has CDR1 LNHDA and CDR2 SQIVND (reference sequence). The CDR3 sequence: CASNPTSGDNTGELFF. Here the CDR3 DNA reads TGTGCCAGTAATCCGACTAGCGGGGACAACACCGGGGAGCTGTTTTTT.